The rows below give T cell receptor beta chains drawn from one sample of a study of cytomegalovirus exposure and HLA in healthy donors. Sequencing used immunoSEQ multiplex PCR; TCRdb keeps in-frame clones, though not all of them. The data hold around 220,000 clones, with about 75% observed a single time. Sequencing used PBMCs. These receptors all come from a man younger than 30 in good health and CMV-seronegative. Both conserved end residues are part of each CDR3.

v_call	cdr3_length	j_call	cdr3_aa
TRBV7-9	14	TRBJ1-2	CASSPQGLVYGYTF
TRBV5-6	13	TRBJ2-5	CASSLGQGETQYF
TRBV11-3	15	TRBJ2-5	CASSFTGTGAETQYF
TRBV5-1	16	TRBJ2-3	CASSFEGVVFTDTQYF
TRBV4-3	14	TRBJ2-7	CASSLILGGREQYF
TRBV7-2	13	TRBJ1-2	CASSQGDVYGYTF
TRBV28	15	TRBJ2-7	CASSFVGGGDYEQYF
TRBV4-2	16	TRBJ2-2	CASSQGDRFGTGELFF
TRBV7-3	13	TRBJ2-5	CASSSGPQETQYF
TRBV7-9	13	TRBJ2-7	CASSFPGVYEQYF
TRBV5-5	15	TRBJ2-7	CASSVTGTGIYEQYF
TRBV5-1	16	TRBJ2-5	CASSLARDRAEETQYF
TRBV27	13	TRBJ1-2	CASSLDRDHGYTF
TRBV12-5	17	TRBJ2-3	CASGPQTTSGGTDTQYF
TRBV6-5	14	TRBJ1-1	CASSYSLGQPEAFF
TRBV28	15	TRBJ2-7	CASSFSGQASYEQYF
TRBV13	16	TRBJ1-1	CASSWRGPQMNTEAFF
TRBV11-3	14	TRBJ1-6	CASSGTGYNSPLHF
TRBV27	15	TRBJ2-7	CASSLFPIGSYEQYF